The 25 T cell receptor beta chains in this list originate from one sample, sequenced in a study of blood T cells in healthy people across ages (dated by TCRdb to the mid-2010s). The library was made by 5' RACE. The instrument given in TCRdb is Illumina HiSeq 2500. A second PCR of about 6 to 12 cycles was performed with a sample-barcoded 5' primer and a J-beta primer mix. TCRdb trimmed public reads at Q25 via fastp, called clones via MiXCR and kept in-frame beta chains. Entries are consolidated by CDR3 protein sequence, retaining the most common genes and DNA. The sample yields around 1,500,000 distinct CDR3 sequences; roughly 45% were counted once. The ten largest make up approximately 7.9% of the sample. Sequenced input: blood. The receptors were sampled from a woman under 30 in good health.

This chain links TRBV24-1 with TRBJ2-2; TRBD1 aligns across 8 bases. The germline CDR1 and CDR2 sequences are KGHDR and SFDVKD. The CDR3 length is 15 residues. The trim removed 7 bases at V and 6 bases at J, leaving 9 bases unmatched. The CDR3 loop reads CATSPSTGGPGELFF. In nucleotides, the CDR3 is TGTGCCACCAGCCCTTCTACAGGGGGACCCGGGGAGCTGTTTTTT.

The rearrangement joins TRBV7-9 to TRBJ2-3, with 9 bases aligning to TRBD1. This CDR3 is 15 amino acids long. Germline assignment: CDR1 SEHNR and CDR2 FQNEAQ (reference sequence). Trimming took 6 bases from V and 4 from J; bases not matched to a gene: 8. CDR3 sequence (DNA): TGTGCCAGCAGTTCGGACAGGGGAGGGGCAGATACGCAGTATTTT. Its protein is CASSSDRGGADTQYF. Variable domain in full (rest from reference TRBV7-9 and TRBJ2-3): DTGVSQNPRHKITKRGQNVTFRCDPISEHNRLYWYRQTLGQGPEFLTYFQNEAQLEKSRLLSDRFSAERPKGSFSTLEIQRTEQGDSAMYLCASSSDRGGADTQYFGPGTRLTVL.

This clonotype was seen a handful of times. The gene calls are TRBV7-2 and TRBJ2-3; perhaps TRBD1 as D (7 bases). Germline V lookup: CDR1 SGHTA, CDR2 FQGNSA. V lost 8 bases and J 4 bases, leaving 16 bases between the germline ends. The CDR3 runs 14 residues. The chain's CDR3 is CASPRRGQSDTQYF. The CDR3 region has the DNA TGTGCCAGCCCCCGGAGGGGGCAATCAGATACGCAGTATTTT.

The J gene is TRBJ1-2, the V gene TRBV5-5, with D uncertain. The CDR3 runs 15 residues. Germline CDR1 reads SGHKS; CDR2 reads YYEKEE (reference sequence). V gave up 2 bases and J gave up 4 bases, with 15 bases separating them. This CDR3 reads CASSFLGLSPYGYTF. The CDR3 bases are TGTGCCAGCAGCTTTCTAGGTTTGTCACCCTATGGCTACACCTTC.

J is TRBJ2-1 and V is TRBV6-1; D is possibly TRBD2 (6 bases). Germline V lookup: CDR1 MNHNS, CDR2 SASEGT. Trimming shortened V by 8 bases and J by 0 bases, and 17 bases separated the two germline ends. CDR3 size: 16 residues. CDR3 in amino acids: CASVSDGGDSYNEQFF. The CDR3, as DNA: TGTGCCAGCGTCTCGGACGGGGGAGACTCCTACAATGAGCAGTTCTTC.

Notes on this clonotype: An end of the junction does not agree with germline; a read error may underlie this. The chain recombines TRBV20-1 with TRBJ2-1, with D tentatively TRBD1 or TRBD2 (5 bases each). Germline V gives CDR1 DFQATT, CDR2 SNEGSKA (reference sequence). The CDR3 is made up of 16 amino acids. The CDR3 DNA reads as TGTAGTGCTCCGCCAAAGCTCGACAGCGGCAACAATGAGCAGTTCTTC. Its translation is CSAPPKLDSGNNEQFF.

V is TRBV6-6 and J is TRBJ1-2, with D uncertain. The CDR3 consists of 13 residues. Trimming removed 6 bases at V and 1 base at J, with 9 bases between. The germline gives CDR1 MNHNY, CDR2 SVGAGI (reference sequence). The CDR3 coding sequence is TGTGCCAGCAGCCCGAGCAATAACTATGGCTACACCTTC. This translates into CASSPSNNYGYTF.

The CDR3 here is CASSFLAGVSWETQYF. CDR3 coding DNA: TGTGCCAGCAGCTTCCTAGCGGGAGTTTCGTGGGAGACCCAGTACTTC. The rearrangement links TRBV7-9 to TRBJ2-5; TRBD2 agrees at 10 bases. In germline, CDR1 is SEHNR, CDR2 FQNEAQ (reference sequence). The CDR3 runs 16 residues. The V gene end was trimmed by 3 bases and the J gene end by 5 bases; junction bases not matched to a gene: 9.

This clonotype has just a few counts. The V and J genes are TRBV28 and TRBJ2-7, with D unresolved. Germline values: CDR1 MDHEN, CDR2 SYDVKM. The CDR3 is 15 amino acids. V gave up 5 bases and J gave up 7 bases, with 21 bases separating them. The CDR3 loop reads CASSTPGSPLREQYF. The CDR3 nucleotides are TGTGCCAGCAGTACCCCTGGCAGTCCCCTACGTGAGCAGTACTTC. The full variable domain, in which reference TRBV28 and TRBJ2-7 provide the parts outside the CDR3, is DVKVTQSSRYLVKRTGEKVFLECVQDMDHENMFWYRQDPGLGLRLIYFSYDVKMKEKGDIPEGYSVSREKKERFSLILESASTNQTSMYLCASSTPGSPLREQYFGPGTRLTVT.

The chain recombines TRBV15 with TRBJ1-1, with 8 bases fitting TRBD1. Per the germline V gene, CDR1 is LNHNV and CDR2 is YYDKDF (reference sequence). CDR3 length: 13 amino acids. With 2 bases clipped from V and 11 bases from J, the junction kept 7 bases outside the gene matches. In DNA, the CDR3 is TGTGCCACCAGCAGACGCCAGGACAGGGCGGCTTTCTTT. Its protein product is CATSRRQDRAAFF.

This chain joins TRBV10-3 and TRBJ1-1; 8 nucleotides match TRBD1. This CDR3 contains 14 residues. Germline-derived CDR1 and CDR2 are ENHRY and SYGVKD. Trimming removed 2 bases from V and 13 bases from J; junction bases left unmatched: 12. The CDR3 bases are TGTGCCATCAGTGAGGATACAGGGGGGGTTCTTTATTTCTTT. Protein sequence: CAISEDTGGVLYFF.

Comments on this clonotype: At one end the junction does not follow the germline gene, possibly because of a read error. This rearrangement joins TRBV7-3 to TRBJ1-1; D is uncertain. Germline lookup yields CDR1 SGHTA and CDR2 FQGTGA. The CDR3 has 13 amino acids. CDR3 region: CASSPGGPAEALF. CDR3 bases: TGTGCCAGCAGCCCTGGCGGGCCCGCTGAAGCTTTATTT. The variable domain in full, completed from reference TRBV7-3 and TRBJ1-1, reads GAGVSQTPSNKVTEKGKYVELRCDPISGHTALYWYRQSLGQGPEFLIYFQGTGAADDSGLPNDRFFAVRPEGSVSTLKIQRTERGDSAVYLCASSPGGPAEALFGQGTRLTVV.

In this sample, this clonotype turned up a few times. The chain joins TRBV6-1 to TRBJ1-2; possible D gene TRBD1, 5 bases. The germline V gene has CDR1 MNHNS and CDR2 SASEGT. V lost 2 bases to trimming and J lost 7 bases, with 11 bases between them. CDR3 length: 13 amino acids. This CDR3 reads CASSEPGTAGYTF. The CDR3 coding sequence is TGTGCCAGCAGTGAACCCGGGACGGCTGGCTACACCTTC.

The V and J genes are TRBV24-1 and TRBJ2-1; 9 nucleotides align to TRBD2. Trimming cost V 0 bases and J 3 bases; bases outside gene matches: 5. The CDR3 contains 17 residues. Germline CDR1 is KGHDR and CDR2 is SFDVKD. The CDR3 sequence: CATSDLAAGGDYNEQFF. In DNA, the CDR3 is TGTGCCACCAGTGATTTGGCGGCGGGGGGGGACTACAATGAGCAGTTCTTC.

This clonotype was found a few times. V is TRBV12-3 or TRBV12-4 and J is TRBJ2-7; TRBD1 is a possible D gene (8 bases). The V and J ends lost 1 base and 3 bases respectively, with 16 bases between them. This CDR3 is 16 amino acids long. CDR3 sequence (DNA): TGTGCCAGCAGTTTAGGAGCTACAGGGGGGGTCTACGAGCAGTACTTC. Translated: CASSLGATGGVYEQYF.

The chain combines TRBV20-1 with TRBJ2-1; D might be TRBD2 (5 bases). Trimming removed 3 bases at V and 6 bases at J, with 18 bases between. The CDR3 totals 15 residues. Per the germline V gene, CDR1 is DFQATT and CDR2 is SNEGSKA (reference sequence). CDR3 in amino acids: CSASGWLAGSNEQFF. The CDR3 DNA reads as TGCAGTGCTAGTGGGTGGCTAGCTGGTTCCAATGAGCAGTTCTTC.

The chain is built from TRBV7-8 and TRBJ1-2; TRBD1 might be the D (6 bases). The CDR3 extends over 17 amino acids. The germline CDR1 and CDR2 sequences are SGHVS and FQNEAQ. Trimming removed 6 bases at V and 2 bases at J, with 22 bases between. The CDR3 reads CASRRRTEKRGNYGYTF. In DNA, the CDR3 is TGTGCCAGCAGGAGGAGGACAGAAAAAAGGGGAAACTATGGCTACACCTTC.

The chain recombines TRBV20-1 with TRBJ1-5, with 8 nucleotides matching TRBD1. The CDR3 has 15 residues. Germline-derived CDR1 and CDR2 are DFQATT and SNEGSKA (reference sequence). The V gene end was trimmed by 3 bases and the J gene end by 2 bases; junction bases not matched to a gene: 6. Written as DNA, the CDR3 is TGCAGTGCTAGCGACCAGGGGGCTGGCAATCAGCCCCAGCATTTT. It encodes CSASDQGAGNQPQHF.

The CDR3 bases are TGCAGCGTTGCCGTTGTCCAGGGGGCGGAGGAGACCCAGTACTTC. This gives the protein CSVAVVQGAEETQYF. This chain links TRBV29-1 with TRBJ2-7, with 8 bases fitting TRBD1. The J call may be incorrect, as the DNA end agrees better with TRBJ2-5. The CDR3 has 15 amino acids. Looked up from germline, CDR1 is SQVTM and CDR2 is ANQGSEA.

This clonotype has just a few counts. The CDR3 DNA reads as TGTGCCAGCAGCCACCCACGGACAGGGAAAAACACTGAAGCTTTCTTT. This translates into CASSHPRTGKNTEAFF. The chain recombines TRBV3-1 with TRBJ1-1; TRBD1 matches 8 bases. V was clipped by 3 bases and J by 2 bases; unmatched bases: 8. The CDR3 length is 16 residues. Germline loops: CDR1 LGHDT, CDR2 YNNKEL (reference sequence).

The CDR3 region is CASSPIAGGPTGELFF. The CDR3, as DNA: TGCGCCAGCAGCCCGATAGCGGGAGGGCCGACCGGGGAGCTGTTTTTT. This chain links TRBV4-1 with TRBJ2-2, with 11 nucleotides matching TRBD2. Per the germline V gene, CDR1 is MGHRA and CDR2 is YSYEKL. The CDR3 loop spans 16 amino acids. V lost 4 bases, J lost 5 bases, and 6 bases stayed unmatched.

This chain uses TRBV27 with TRBJ1-2; tentative D call: TRBD1 (5 bases). There are 15 residues in the CDR3. V was clipped by 3 bases and J by 4 bases, with 15 bases between them. Germline CDR1 is MNHEY and CDR2 is SMNVEV (reference sequence). The CDR3 here is CASSFGAGGSYGYTF. The DNA of the CDR3 is TGTGCCAGCAGTTTTGGGGCGGGGGGGTCCTATGGCTACACCTTC.

The chain links TRBV5-1 to TRBJ2-1, with TRBD2 identical over 10 bases. The CDR3 covers 15 residues. With V trimmed by 6 bases and J by 8 bases, 11 bases remained unmatched. CDR1 and CDR2 from the germline V gene are SGHRS and YFSETQ. The CDR3 region has the DNA TGCGCCAGCACCCCCGCTAGCGGGAGTTGGTATGAGCAGTTCTTC. It codes for CASTPASGSWYEQFF. The complete variable domain, with remaining parts taken from reference TRBV5-1 and TRBJ2-1, reads KAGVTQTPRYLIKTRGQQVTLSCSPISGHRSVSWYQQTPGQGLQFLFEYFSETQRNKGNFPGRFSGRQFSNSRSEMNVSTLELGDSALYLCASTPASGSWYEQFFGPGTRLTVL.

V and J are TRBV7-2 and TRBJ2-6; the D gene is possibly TRBD1 (7 bases). Germline loops: CDR1 SGHTA, CDR2 FQGNSA. V was shortened by 2 bases and J by 3 bases, with 20 bases between the two germline ends. This CDR3 spans 19 amino acids. The CDR3, as DNA: TGTGCCAGCAGCTTAAGGAGAGCTCAGGGGGGTGGTGGGGCCAACGTCCTGACTTTC. It translates to CASSLRRAQGGGGANVLTF.

The chain is built from TRBV7-3 and TRBJ2-1; tentative D call: TRBD2 (6 bases). The V end was cut by 5 bases, the J end by 1 base, with 12 bases between. The CDR3 has 15 residues. The germline gives CDR1 SGHTA, CDR2 FQGTGA. In DNA, the CDR3 is TGTGCCAGCAGCACCGGTGGGGGGTCCTACAATGAGCAGTTCTTC. Translation: CASSTGGGSYNEQFF.